Presented here are 9 T cell receptor beta chains from one specimen sequenced in a study of blood T cell repertoires in COVID-19. Clones were sequenced by immunoSEQ multiplex PCR, and TCRdb holds only the in-frame ones, with some missing. This sample yields some 150,000 clones, of which 75% to 85% are seen a single time; about 4% belongs to the top ten. Sequenced input: peripheral blood. The receptors derive from a man aged 60 to 75 with acute or convalescent COVID-19.

The rearrangement uses TRBV19 and TRBJ2-5; 11 bases map to TRBD1. This CDR3 contains 15 residues. CDR1 is LNHDA and CDR2 is SQIVND in the germline V gene (reference sequence). V shed 3 bases and J 4 bases; nucleotides not matched to a gene: 4. Written as DNA, the CDR3 is TGTGCCAGTAGTATTGGGACAGGGGGAGCAGAGACCCAGTACTTC. This codes for CASSIGTGGAETQYF.

V is TRBV29-1 and J is TRBJ2-7; 7 nucleotides align to TRBD2. Per germline, CDR1 SQVTM and CDR2 ANQGSEA. Unmatched junction bases numbered 18, after V lost 7 bases and J lost 9 bases. CDR3 size: 14 residues. The CDR3 DNA reads as TGCAGCGCCTTGCTAGCGGATTATCTACGAGGGCAGTACTTC. Amino acid sequence: CSALLADYLRGQYF.

The chain combines TRBV19 with TRBJ1-1; TRBD1 matches 12 bases. The V gene end was trimmed by 7 bases and the J gene end by 7 bases; junction bases not matched to a gene: 10. The CDR3 length is 15 residues. Germline V gene sequence: CDR1 LNHDA, CDR2 SQIVND (reference sequence). The CDR3 reads CASTAQGQGAGEAFF. CDR3 coding DNA: TGTGCCAGTACCGCTCAGGGACAGGGGGCCGGTGAAGCTTTCTTT.

J is TRBJ2-1 and V is TRBV11-3, with 8 bases identical to TRBD2. Germline CDR1 SGHNT, CDR2 YENEEA. J gave up 5 bases and V 1 base, and 7 bases lay outside the gene matches. The CDR3 length is 16 residues. CDR3 coding DNA: TGTGCCAGCAGCTTAGGGCTAGCGGGCCTCGACAATGAGCAGTTCTTC. It translates to CASSLGLAGLDNEQFF. The variable domain in full, completed from reference TRBV11-3 and TRBJ2-1, reads EAGVVQSPRYKIIEKKQPVAFWCNPISGHNTLYWYLQNLGQGPELLIRYENEEAVDDSQLPKDRFSAERLKGVDSTLKIQPAELGDSAVYLCASSLGLAGLDNEQFFGPGTRLTVL.

The chain has TRBV11-2 and TRBJ2-7, with 9 bases fitting TRBD2. The ends lost 2 bases at V and 2 bases at J; junction bases unmatched: 4. This CDR3 contains 15 residues. Looked up from germline, CDR1 is SGHAT and CDR2 is FQNNGV. The CDR3 is CASSLYAGGPYEQYF. The CDR3 bases are TGTGCCAGCAGCTTATACGCGGGAGGGCCCTACGAGCAGTACTTC.

The chain recombines TRBV25-1 with TRBJ1-5; tentatively, D is TRBD1 (5 bases). The germline CDR1 and CDR2 sequences are MGHDK and SYGVNS. CDR3 length: 12 residues. V was shortened by 9 bases and J by 6 bases, with 12 bases between the two germline ends. CDR3 sequence: CASGGESQPQHF. The DNA for the CDR3 is TGTGCCAGTGGGGGGGAAAGTCAGCCCCAGCATTTT.

The chain is built from TRBV2 and TRBJ2-1, with 10 nucleotides matching TRBD1. CDR1 is SNHLY, CDR2 FYNNEI, per germline. The CDR3 loop spans 15 amino acids. With V trimmed by 6 bases and J by 6 bases, 8 bases remained unmatched. The CDR3 nucleotides read TGTGCCAGCAGAACCGGGACAGGGGAGTTCAATGAGCAGTTCTTC. Its protein product is CASRTGTGEFNEQFF.

V is TRBV4-2 and J is TRBJ2-3; 15 bases are a match to TRBD2. CDR3 length: 18 amino acids. The V and J ends lost 1 base and 1 base, in that order; junction bases with no gene match: 3. From germline, CDR1 is LGHNA and CDR2 YNFKEQ. The chain's CDR3 is CASSQAGLAGGGTDTQYF. CDR3 DNA: TGTGCCAGCAGCCAAGCGGGACTAGCGGGAGGTGGCACAGATACGCAGTATTTT.

The chain couples TRBV5-6 to TRBJ2-7; 8 bases agree with TRBD2. The germline V gene encodes CDR1 SGHDT and CDR2 YYEEEE. V lost 4 bases to trimming and J lost 1 base; unmatched junction nucleotides: 10. CDR3 size: 16 residues. CDR3 protein: CASSISGTRLSYEQYF. The CDR3 DNA reads as TGTGCCAGCAGCATCTCCGGGACTAGACTTTCCTACGAGCAGTACTTC.